This T cell receptor (beta chain) was profiled in a study of T cells in tumors after PD-1 blockade. Study at large: Prior checkpoint blockade, systemic immunosuppressant use, or anti-cancer therapy within 4 weeks excluded patients. Some patients also took daily vismodegib 150 mg during anti-PD-1 treatment. Treatment was either pembrolizumab 200 mg every 3 weeks or cemiplimab 350 mg every 2 weeks.

Clones were read by immunoSEQ multiplex PCR, and TCRdb kept only the in-frame ones, dropping some. The sample consists of about 33,000 clones, around 80% of them appearing once. V was shortened by 0 bases and J by 0 bases, with 8 bases between the two germline ends. Germline V gene sequence: CDR1 LGHDT, CDR2 YNNKEL (reference sequence). This CDR3 has 15 amino acids. This TCR derives from a human donor with basal cell carcinoma. The genes are TRBV3-1 (or the pseudogene TRBV3-2) and TRBJ1-2, with D unclear. Specimen: PBMCs, collected before anti-PD-1 treatment. The CDR3 region is CASSQDARANYGYTF. CDR3 nucleotide sequence: TGTGCCAGCAGCCAAGATGCCAGAGCTAACTATGGCTACACCTTC.